These T cell receptor beta chains were read from a single sample in a study of T cell responses to AZD1222 COVID-19 vaccine. TCRdb's copy holds only in-frame clones and misses some; the assay was immunoSEQ multiplex PCR. The sample includes 54,000 or so clones, roughly 80% of them seen just once. The specimen was peripheral blood, collected 28 days after the second AZD1222 dose. The receptor source for this set is an adult who received the AZD1222 COVID-19 vaccine. Each CDR3 is given with its conserved first and last residue. The D gene is left open where the match is weak. For some rows the clone size is stated as once, few or many, or as a class when expanded; others skip it.

size	D	V	J	CDR3	DNA
.	TRBD1	TRBV6-5	TRBJ1-1	CASSWTGMNTEAFF	TGTGCCAGCAGTTGGACAGGGATGAACACTGAAGCTTTCTTT
.	.	TRBV19	TRBJ2-2	CASILGSSGELFF	TGTGCCAGTATCCTAGGGTCCTCCGGGGAGCTGTTTTTT
once	TRBD1	TRBV7-9	TRBJ1-1	CASSLQGVRDRDTEAFF	TGTGCCAGCAGCTTACAGGGAGTTCGGGACAGGGACACTGAAGCTTTCTTT
.	.	TRBV29-1	TRBJ1-1	CSVEVTPGAEAFF	TGCAGCGTTGAAGTCACACCTGGAGCTGAAGCTTTCTTT
few	TRBD1	TRBV5-5	TRBJ1-1	CASRYARDRANTEAFF	TGTGCCAGCAGATACGCCCGGGACAGGGCGAACACTGAAGCTTTCTTT
.	.	TRBV6-5	TRBJ1-1	CASRGVSEAFF	TGTGCCAGCAGAGGGGTAAGTGAAGCTTTCTTT
.	.	TRBV10-1	TRBJ2-5	CASSESILAGKETQYF	TGCGCCAGCAGTGAGAGTATCCTGGCAGGGAAAGAGACCCAGTACTTC
.	.	TRBV28	TRBJ1-6	CASSHGRMSNSPLHF	TGTGCCAGCAGTCACGGACGCATGAGTAATTCACCCCTCCACTTT
.	.	TRBV11-2	TRBJ2-5	CASSLTGSTQETQYF	TGTGCCAGCAGCTTAACTGGGTCAACCCAAGAGACCCAGTACTTC
.	TRBD1	TRBV5-1	TRBJ1-5	CASSPVPGQGSGQPQHF	TGCGCCAGCAGCCCCGTCCCGGGACAGGGTAGTGGGCAGCCCCAGCATTTT
.	.	TRBV13	TRBJ1-1	CASSLRGVIDTEAFF	TGTGCCAGCAGCTTAAGGGGGGTCATTGACACTGAAGCTTTCTTT
.	.	TRBV27	TRBJ2-3	CASRPRSSTDTQYF	TGTGCCAGCAGACCCAGGAGCAGCACAGATACGCAGTATTTT
.	TRBD2	TRBV18	TRBJ2-1	CASSPPGTSYNEQFF	TGTGCCAGCTCACCCCCGGGGACTAGCTACAATGAGCAGTTCTTC
.	.	TRBV2	TRBJ2-3	CASSEGSTDTQYF	TGTGCCAGCAGTGAAGGGAGCACAGATACGCAGTATTTT
.	TRBD1	TRBV4-1	TRBJ2-3	CASSHGSTGTGGTDTQYF	TGCGCCAGCAGCCACGGAAGCACCGGGACAGGGGGCACAGATACGCAGTATTTT
.	TRBD2	TRBV9	TRBJ2-2	CASSPTTSGSWTGELFF	TGTGCCAGCAGCCCGACGACTAGCGGGAGTTGGACCGGGGAGCTGTTTTTT
once	TRBD1	TRBV29-1	TRBJ1-2	CSARQGAVYGYTF	TGCAGCGCCCGACAGGGGGCAGTCTATGGCTACACCTTC
.	.	TRBV7-7	TRBJ1-1	CASSLIDSSNTEAFF	TGTGCTAGCAGCCTAATCGACAGTTCGAACACTGAAGCTTTCTTT
.	.	TRBV11-2	TRBJ1-1	CASSLEASWNTEAFF	TGTGCCAGCAGCTTAGAGGCCAGCTGGAACACTGAAGCTTTCTTT
few	TRBD2	TRBV6-5	TRBJ2-7	CASSYVGGYEQYF	TGTGCCAGCAGTTACGTGGGAGGGTACGAGCAGTACTTC
.	TRBD1	TRBV19	TRBJ1-5	CAKSQGPPSNQPQHF	TGTGCCAAGTCACAGGGGCCGCCTAGCAATCAGCCCCAGCATTTT
.	.	TRBV3-1/TRBV3-2	TRBJ1-2	CASSQDSGRAKTYGYTF	TGTGCCAGCAGCCAAGATTCGGGCAGGGCTAAGACCTATGGCTACACCTTC
.	.	TRBV6-6	TRBJ1-1	CASSYDFNGEAFF	TGTGCCAGCAGTTACGATTTTAATGGGGAAGCTTTCTTT
.	.	TRBV7-2	TRBJ1-4	CASSPGHSTNEKLFF	TGTGCCAGCAGCCCAGGACACTCAACTAATGAAAAACTGTTTTTT
.	.	TRBV6-1	TRBJ1-2	CASSEQLYGYTF	TGTGCCAGCAGTGAACAACTTTATGGCTACACCTTC
.	TRBD2	TRBV7-3	TRBJ2-1	CASSLTDPAGLAGVYYNEQFF	TGTGCCAGCAGCTTAACGGATCCGGCGGGACTAGCGGGAGTTTATTACAATGAGCAGTTCTTC
.	.	TRBV5-8	TRBJ1-1	CASSSPGASDTEAFF	TGTGCCAGCAGCTCCCCAGGGGCCTCGGACACTGAAGCTTTCTTT
.	TRBD2	TRBV24-1	TRBJ2-5	CATSPRGGGETQYF	TGTGCCACCAGTCCGCGGGGGGGAGGAGAGACCCAGTACTTC
once	.	TRBV29-1	TRBJ1-2	CSVPEEIGGGYTF	TGCAGCGTCCCCGAGGAGATCGGGGGCGGCTACACCTTC
.	.	TRBV6-5	TRBJ2-1	CASGRPGDLNEQFF	TGTGCCAGCGGCCGGCCTGGAGATTTGAATGAGCAGTTCTTC
.	TRBD1	TRBV7-8	TRBJ1-2	CASSPGQVLYGYTF	TGTGCCAGCAGCCCCGGACAGGTACTCTATGGCTACACCTTC